This T cell receptor beta chain is drawn from a study of beta chain features in type 1 diabetes. As for the study in general: All of the samples together had 85 million to 130 million sorted cells examined.

Findings of the study overall: For patients, the naive, central memory and Treg TCRB repertoires appeared more alike than for healthy donors.

As regards this clone: Its antigen is not known.

Sequencing targeted expressed TCRB transcripts, as all isolated RNA had been reverse transcribed. Profiling relied on immunoSEQ multiplex PCR, and the TCRdb table lists in-frame clones only, not all of them. The sample has 200,000 to 300,000 clones; more than 65% are singletons. The germline CDR1 and CDR2 sequences are MNHEY and SVGAGI. Deletions cut 6 bases from V and 0 bases from J, with 6 bases between. The CDR3 runs to 14 residues. The chain recombines TRBV6-5 with TRBJ2-6; no firm D call. The sequenced sample consisted of naive CD4+ T cells from blood. The TCR sequence derives from a man aged 30-40 years in good health. Here the CDR3 DNA reads TGTGCCAGCAGAATCTTCTCTGGGGCCAACGTCCTGACTTTC. Its translation: CASRIFSGANVLTF.